The TCR beta chain described here comes from a study of OX40 agonist ivuxolimab in advanced cancers. For the study at large: Among those enrolled, mean age was roughly 62 years (range roughly 23 to 85) and about 79% were male. Treatment received earlier with anti-PD-1, anti-PD-L1 or anti-CTLA-4 agents was allowed, and approximately 44% had some. Findings and caveats of the study: CD8+ T cells were the subset that, on average, had more expanded clones than CD4+. At 0.1 to 3.0 mg/kg and by week 6, clonal expansion occurred in CD4+ and CD8+ blood T cells.

Germline loops: CDR1 SGHAT, CDR2 FQNNGV. The V end was cut by 3 bases, the J end by 5 bases, with 8 bases between. The CDR3 loop spans 12 amino acids. Worth noting for this clone: The target antigen is unknown.

Here immunoSEQ multiplex PCR was the method, and the copy in TCRdb shows in-frame clones only, minus some. The sample records some 72,000 clones, around 92% being singletons. The rearrangement links TRBV11-2 to TRBJ2-7, with a weak D call TRBD1 (5 bases). This TCR was sampled from an adult with an advanced solid tumor such as melanoma, head and neck, liver or kidney cancer. Sequences were derived from CD4+ or CD8+ T cells sorted from blood, sampled in a trial of the OX40 agonist ivuxolimab. CDR3 sequence (DNA): TGTGCCAGCAGCTTTACAGGTAACGAGCAGTACTTC. This sequence encodes CASSFTGNEQYF. The full variable domain, in which reference TRBV11-2 and TRBJ2-7 provide the parts outside the CDR3, is EAGVAQSPRYKIIEKRQSVAFWCNPISGHATLYWYQQILGQGPKLLIQFQNNGVVDDSQLPKDRFSAERLKGVDSTLKIQPAKLEDSAVYLCASSFTGNEQYFGPGTRLTVT.